Listed here are 21 T cell receptor beta chains from one sample, sequenced in a study of CD8 T cells in Susac syndrome. Reverse transcription of roughly 0.45 to 1 ug RNA was performed with random hexamers. MiXCR was run by TCRdb on the immunoSEQ multiplex PCR reads, yielding one entry per CDR3 protein. Found here are more than 250,000 distinct CDR3 sequences, around 90% of them singletons; the top ten hold roughly 0.059%. The sample comprised CD4+ T cells from PBMCs. These receptors originate from a human donor with multiple sclerosis.

This clonotype was picked up one time. J is TRBJ1-1 and V is TRBV27; D is ambiguous. The CDR3 covers 13 residues. The V gene's germline CDR1 is MNHEY and CDR2 SMNVEV (reference sequence). Trimming pared 4 bases from V and 4 bases from J, leaving 10 bases between. The CDR3 region has the DNA TGTGCCAGCAGTTCCCATTTGGGCACTGAAGCTTTCTTT. Encoded protein: CASSSHLGTEAFF.

The chain is built from TRBV12-3 or TRBV12-4 and TRBJ1-1; 7 bases are shared with TRBD1. This CDR3 is 17 amino acids long. V was pared by 1 base and J by 0 bases, with 8 bases of the junction left unmatched. The CDR3: CASSLGPGTVMNTEAFF. CDR3 nucleotides: TGTGCCAGCAGTTTAGGTCCCGGGACAGTCATGAACACTGAAGCTTTCTTT.

With respect to this clonotype: The junction departs from the called germline gene at one end, perhaps through a read error. The chain carries TRBV19 and TRBJ1-4; the match to TRBD1 covers 9 bases. From germline, CDR1 is LNHDA and CDR2 SQIVND (reference sequence). The CDR3 has 11 residues. DNA for the CDR3: TGTGCCAGTAGCGGCCGGGACAGGGATGTTTTT. Protein: CASSGRDRDVF.

The V and J genes are TRBV9 and TRBJ2-3; D may be TRBD1 (5 bases). Per germline, CDR1 SGDLS and CDR2 YYNGEE. Trimming cost V 0 bases and J 4 bases, with 21 bases left between them. CDR3 length equals 18 residues. CDR3 amino acids: CASSVGPPDSKDSDTQYF. The CDR3 bases are TGTGCCAGCAGCGTAGGGCCCCCCGACAGCAAGGATTCAGATACGCAGTATTTT.

V and J are TRBV2 and TRBJ2-2, with 10 bases aligning to TRBD1. V lost 7 bases to trimming and J lost 5 bases; unmatched junction nucleotides: 7. The length of the CDR3 is 15 residues. Germline CDR1 SNHLY, CDR2 FYNNEI. The CDR3 sequence is CASKRTGGKTGELFF. The CDR3 coding sequence is TGTGCCAGCAAACGGACAGGGGGGAAAACCGGGGAGCTGTTTTTT.

In DNA form, the CDR3 reads TGTGCCAGCAGTCCCCGGGACTATGTGAATGAGCAGTTCTTC. As protein: CASSPRDYVNEQFF. The rearrangement joins TRBV6-5 to TRBJ2-1; 7 bases are shared with TRBD2. Trimming at V came to 5 bases and at J to 7 bases, leaving 8 bases not matched to a gene. CDR1 MNHEY and CDR2 SVGAGI come from the germline V gene. The CDR3 spans 14 residues.

The chain carries TRBV4-1 and TRBJ2-3; D gene uncertain. CDR3 length equals 16 residues. V gave up 0 bases and J gave up 3 bases, with 13 bases separating them. The germline gives CDR1 MGHRA, CDR2 YSYEKL. This CDR3 reads CASSQETAMGTDTQYF. CDR3 nucleotide sequence: TGCGCCAGCAGCCAAGAAACAGCGATGGGGACAGATACGCAGTATTTT.

The V call is TRBV7-9, the J call TRBJ2-7, with a possible D match to TRBD1 (6 bases). The CDR3 has 12 residues. The germline V gene encodes CDR1 SEHNR and CDR2 FQNEAQ (reference sequence). The V and J ends lost 1 base and 9 bases respectively, with 10 bases between them. CDR3 DNA: TGTGCCAGCAGCTTAGACAGGGTGGGGCAGTACTTC. It codes for CASSLDRVGQYF.

This clonotype has a single count. V is TRBV4-1 and J is TRBJ2-1, with 8 nucleotides matching TRBD2. The CDR3 is made up of 14 amino acids. Germline lookup yields CDR1 MGHRA and CDR2 YSYEKL. J gave up 7 bases and V 4 bases, and 6 bases lay outside the gene matches. The CDR3 sequence: CASSLGRARNEQFF. The CDR3 nucleotides are TGCGCCAGCAGCCTCGGGAGGGCTCGGAATGAGCAGTTCTTC.

The chain has TRBV5-1 and TRBJ1-2, with D possibly TRBD1 on 5 matching bases. Trimming took 4 bases from V and 2 from J, leaving 15 bases between them. Germline values: CDR1 SGHRS, CDR2 YFSETQ. The CDR3 contains 15 residues. The DNA for the CDR3 is TGCGCCAGCAGCGTTGCCGGGGGGGAGAACTATGGCTACACCTTC. Protein sequence: CASSVAGGENYGYTF.

J is TRBJ1-5 and V is TRBV7-2; 8 bases map to TRBD1. The CDR3 is made up of 15 amino acids. Per germline, CDR1 SGHTA and CDR2 FQGNSA. The ends lost 6 bases at V and 9 bases at J; junction bases unmatched: 13. For the CDR3, the DNA is TGTGCCAGCAGTCCGAATACAGGGGGGGGAGGGCCCCAGCATTTT. This sequence encodes CASSPNTGGGGPQHF.

Only one count was recorded for this clonotype. The chain carries TRBV5-1 and TRBJ2-5, with TRBD2 identical over 8 bases. Unmatched junction bases numbered 3, after V lost 0 bases and J lost 5 bases. This CDR3 contains 14 residues. The germline CDR1 and CDR2 sequences are SGHRS and YFSETQ. The DNA of the CDR3 is TGCGCCAGCAGCTTGGTAGCGGGGACGGAGACCCAGTACTTC. It codes for CASSLVAGTETQYF.

This clonotype was seen a single time. The chain has TRBV5-5 and TRBJ2-2; D possibly corresponds to TRBD2 (5 bases). Trimming shortened V by 3 bases and J by 2 bases, and 14 bases separated the two germline ends. Germline CDR1 is SGHKS and CDR2 is YYEKEE (reference sequence). This CDR3 comprises 16 residues. CDR3 in DNA: TGTGCCAGCAGCTGGTCGGAGACGGGAAACACCGGGGAGCTGTTTTTT. Its protein is CASSWSETGNTGELFF.

This clonotype was picked up one time. The rearrangement joins TRBV7-2 to TRBJ2-3, with D maybe TRBD1 (5 bases). The germline V gene encodes CDR1 SGHTA and CDR2 FQGNSA. The CDR3 is 18 residues long. Trimming cost V 3 bases and J 2 bases, with 21 bases left between them. CDR3 coding DNA: TGTGCCAGCAGCTTGTTAGGTCCCCAGGGTGCATACACAGATACGCAGTATTTT. It codes for CASSLLGPQGAYTDTQYF.

The chain links TRBV5-1 to TRBJ2-1; D gene uncertain. V dropped 0 bases and J dropped 5 bases, with 6 bases sitting between them. Germline V gene data show CDR1 as SGHRS and CDR2 as YFSETQ. This CDR3 contains 13 residues. The CDR3: CASSLVLNNEQFF. CDR3 sequence (DNA): TGCGCCAGCAGCTTGGTCCTTAACAATGAGCAGTTCTTC.

This chain connects TRBV6-2 or TRBV6-3 to TRBJ1-5; 7 nucleotides match TRBD1. The germline CDR1 and CDR2 sequences are MNHEY and SVGEGT. The CDR3 consists of 15 residues. V was pared by 2 bases and J by 1 base, with 2 bases of the junction left unmatched. CDR3 loop: CASSYAGQSNQPQHF. The CDR3 DNA is TGTGCCAGCAGTTACGCGGGACAGAGCAATCAGCCCCAGCATTTT.

This chain connects TRBV14 to TRBJ2-2; unclear D gene. The CDR3 totals 12 residues. V lost 4 bases, J lost 8 bases, and 8 bases lay in between. Germline lookup yields CDR1 SGHDN and CDR2 FVKESK. The CDR3 DNA is TGTGCCAGCAGCCTACCCAGGGGGGAGCTGTTTTTT. It encodes CASSLPRGELFF.

V and J are TRBV6-6 and TRBJ1-3; D gene unclear. Germline V gene lookup returns CDR1 MNHNY and CDR2 SVGAGI (reference sequence). This CDR3 has 15 residues. The ends were cut back, 6 bases at V and 0 bases at J, with 12 bases in the middle. This CDR3 reads CASRTRSSSGNTIYF. The CDR3 coding sequence is TGTGCCAGCAGAACACGATCGAGCTCTGGAAACACCATATATTTT.

The chain is built from TRBV29-1 and TRBJ1-1; no clear D. The CDR3 extends over 11 amino acids. V gave up 7 bases and J gave up 5 bases, with 11 bases separating them. CDR1 SQVTM and CDR2 ANQGSEA come from the germline V gene. CDR3 nucleotide sequence: TGCAGCGGTCTGAGGGCGACTGAAGCTTTCTTT. Amino acids: CSGLRATEAFF. The entire variable domain, with the rest obtained from reference TRBV29-1 and TRBJ1-1, is as follows: SAVISQKPSRDICQRGTSLTIQCQVDSQVTMMFWYRQQPGQSLTLIATANQGSEATYESGFVIDKFPISRPNLTFSTLTVSNMSPEDSSIYLCSGLRATEAFFGQGTRLTVV.

This rearrangement joins TRBV19 to TRBJ2-1; D tentatively fits TRBD1 or TRBD2 (5 bases each). V was pared by 4 bases and J by 5 bases, with 21 bases between. The germline CDR1 and CDR2 sequences are LNHDA and SQIVND (reference sequence). This CDR3 is built from 17 residues. The CDR3 sequence is CASSRMGPLLIDNEQFF. For the CDR3, the DNA is TGTGCCAGTAGTAGGATGGGACCACTGTTGATTGACAATGAGCAGTTCTTC.

V is TRBV23-1 and J is TRBJ2-1, with 7 bases that match TRBD2. TRBV23-1 qualifies as an ORF whose function is uncertain. V lost 6 bases to trimming and J lost 1 base; unmatched junction nucleotides: 0. This CDR3 has 13 amino acids. In DNA form, the CDR3 reads TGCGCCAGCAGGCGGGAGTCCTACAATGAGCAGTTCTTC. Amino acid sequence: CASRRESYNEQFF.